This T cell receptor (beta chain) was identified in a study of CD8 T cells in Susac syndrome. Germline CDR1 MNHEY, CDR2 SMNVEV (reference sequence). After removal of 6 bases from V and 3 bases from J, the junction contained 13 bases not matched to a gene. This CDR3 contains 16 residues. The RNA input was roughly 0.45 to 1 ug, and it was reverse transcribed with random hexamers. TCRdb reprocessed the immunoSEQ multiplex PCR reads with MiXCR, giving one entry per CDR3 protein. The data show 100,000 to 150,000 distinct CDR3 sequences, with just over 90% seen just once and more than 0.25% held by the top ten.

The chain is built from TRBV27 and TRBJ1-2; TRBD1 agrees at 7 bases. The TCR sequence derives from a human donor with multiple sclerosis. The sample taken for sequencing was CD8+ T cells from PBMCs. CDR3 DNA sequence: TGTGCCAGCAGCCCGAATAGAGGAGGGGGCTACTATGGCTACACCTTC. Its protein is CASSPNRGGGYYGYTF.